Below are 26 T cell receptor beta chains sequenced from a single sample in a study of cytomegalovirus exposure and HLA in healthy donors. Sequencing was performed with immunoSEQ multiplex PCR; in TCRdb, only in-frame clones are kept and a portion is missing. The data show 250,000 to 400,000 clones, approximately 86% seen once. The sequenced sample was PBMCs. These TCRs come from a man aged 30 to 45 in good health and CMV-seronegative.

The rearrangement uses TRBV11-2 and TRBJ2-1; 7 positions agree with TRBD2. The junction had 6 bases not matched to a gene; V was cut back by 0 bases and J by 4 bases. The CDR3 contains 16 residues. The V gene's germline CDR1 is SGHAT and CDR2 FQNNGV. As DNA, the CDR3 is TGTGCCAGCAGCTTAGAGGGGGGGTATTTGTACAATGAGCAGTTCTTC. Translation: CASSLEGGYLYNEQFF.

This clone was detected a few times. This chain uses TRBV5-5 with TRBJ1-6, with 7 bases matching TRBD1. The V gene's germline CDR1 is SGHKS and CDR2 YYEKEE (reference sequence). The CDR3 covers 14 residues. With 0 bases clipped from V and 10 bases from J, the junction kept 4 bases outside the gene matches. The DNA for the CDR3 is TGTGCCAGCAGCTTGGGACAGGGAGGCTCACCCCTCCACTTT. Translation: CASSLGQGGSPLHF.

The gene calls are TRBV7-2 and TRBJ2-7, with D possibly being TRBD2 (6 bases). This CDR3 region has 12 residues. Germline V lookup: CDR1 SGHTA, CDR2 FQGNSA. Trimming stripped 5 bases from V and 12 bases from J, with 17 bases between. Here the CDR3 reads CASSQTGTPPYF. CDR3 DNA sequence: TGTGCCAGCAGCCAGACCGGGACTCCTCCGTACTTC.

The chain carries TRBV6-6 and TRBJ2-7, with D hard to call. Between the trimmed V and J ends, which lost 2 bases and 3 bases, there was a span of 5 bases. This CDR3 comprises 12 residues. Germline lookup yields CDR1 MNHNY and CDR2 SVGAGI (reference sequence). The CDR3 here is CASSYVNYEQYF. CDR3 coding DNA: TGTGCCAGCAGTTACGTAAACTACGAGCAGTACTTC.

This clone was seen more than once but under ten times. This chain links TRBV7-9 with TRBJ2-7; no definite D call. Germline V CDR1 and CDR2: SEHNR, FQNEAQ (reference sequence). This CDR3 comprises 13 residues. V lost 5 bases and J lost 5, with 13 bases in between. CDR3 DNA: TGTGCCAGCAGCCCGGTAGTACCAAACGAGCAGTACTTC. Its protein is CASSPVVPNEQYF.

This clone was recorded once. V is TRBV4-2 and J is TRBJ2-3; no definite D call. CDR3 length: 15 amino acids. V lost 1 base, J lost 1 base, and 9 bases lay in between. In germline, CDR1 is LGHNA, CDR2 YNFKEQ. Here the CDR3 reads CASSQASVGTDTQYF. CDR3 coding DNA: TGTGCCAGCAGCCAAGCTTCGGTCGGCACAGATACGCAGTATTTT.

The V gene is TRBV5-1, the J gene TRBJ1-1; D is possibly TRBD1 (6 bases). The CDR3 consists of 13 residues. The V end was cut by 4 bases, the J end by 6 bases, with 13 bases between. Germline-derived CDR1 and CDR2 are SGHRS and YFSETQ. The CDR3 loop is CASSPWTASEAFF. The CDR3 region has the DNA TGCGCCAGCAGCCCATGGACAGCTTCTGAAGCTTTCTTT. The variable domain in full, completed from reference TRBV5-1 and TRBJ1-1, reads KAGVTQTPRYLIKTRGQQVTLSCSPISGHRSVSWYQQTPGQGLQFLFEYFSETQRNKGNFPGRFSGRQFSNSRSEMNVSTLELGDSALYLCASSPWTASEAFFGQGTRLTVV.

The chain carries TRBV29-1 and TRBJ1-5, with TRBD1 as a possible D gene (6 bases). V lost 4 bases to trimming and J lost 0 bases, with 13 bases between them. Germline-derived CDR1 and CDR2 are SQVTM and ANQGSEA. This CDR3 is 15 amino acids long. This chain's CDR3 is CSVGGGGNSNQPQHF. CDR3 nucleotide sequence: TGCAGCGTTGGGGGGGGCGGTAATAGCAATCAGCCCCAGCATTTT.

This rearrangement joins TRBV7-9 to TRBJ2-5; the match to TRBD2 covers 9 bases. CDR1 is SEHNR, CDR2 FQNEAQ, per germline (reference sequence). CDR3 length equals 14 residues. V shed 4 bases, J shed 3 bases, and the junction held 3 bases outside the gene matches. CDR3 amino acids: CASSSAGGEETQYF. CDR3 DNA: TGTGCCAGCAGCTCGGCGGGGGGGGAAGAGACCCAGTACTTC.

This chain uses TRBV4-3 with TRBJ1-2; D ambiguous. V was trimmed by 4 bases and J by 8 bases, leaving 20 bases between them. Germline CDR1 and CDR2: LGHNA and YSLEER. This CDR3 region has 15 residues. CDR3 region: CASSLIQQGRGGYTF. The CDR3 coding sequence is TGCGCCAGCAGCCTAATACAGCAAGGACGGGGAGGCTACACCTTC.

J is TRBJ1-4 and V is TRBV5-4, with D possibly being TRBD1 (6 bases). Germline V gene sequence: CDR1 SGHNT, CDR2 YYREEE (reference sequence). V lost 3 bases and J lost 8, with 11 bases in between. The CDR3 consists of 13 residues. Written as DNA, the CDR3 is TGTGCCAGCAGCTACGGACAGACAGAAAAACTGTTTTTT. This encodes CASSYGQTEKLFF.

J is TRBJ2-2 and V is TRBV19, with TRBD1 identical over 12 bases. CDR3 length: 15 residues. Germline loops: CDR1 LNHDA, CDR2 SQIVND (reference sequence). Trimming removed 4 bases from V and 7 bases from J; junction bases left unmatched: 4. In DNA form, the CDR3 reads TGTGCCAGTAGTAAGGGACAGGGGGCATACGGGGAGCTGTTTTTT. This codes for CASSKGQGAYGELFF. Based on the CDR3 plus reference TRBV19 and TRBJ2-2, the full variable domain is DGGITQSPKYLFRKEGQNVTLSCEQNLNHDAMYWYRQDPGQGLRLIYYSQIVNDFQKGDIAEGYSVSREKKESFPLTVTSAQKNPTAFYLCASSKGQGAYGELFFGEGSRLTVL.

This clone was detected only once. This CDR3 is also generated by other DNA sequences in the sample. The V and J genes are TRBV9 and TRBJ1-3, with unresolved D. Trimming cost V 0 bases and J 0 bases, with 4 bases left between them. Germline assignment: CDR1 SGDLS and CDR2 YYNGEE. The CDR3 has 14 amino acids. The CDR3 sequence: CASSVAGSGNTIYF. The CDR3 bases are TGTGCCAGCAGCGTAGCCGGCTCTGGAAACACCATATATTTT.

The chain couples TRBV19 to TRBJ1-1; 7 positions agree with TRBD1. This CDR3 has 13 residues. J was trimmed by 5 bases and V by 5 bases; bases with no gene match: 5. CDR1 and CDR2 (germline): LNHDA, SQIVND (reference sequence). In DNA form, the CDR3 reads TGTGCCAGTAGTCGCGACAGGGAAACTGAAGCTTTCTTT. Its translation is CASSRDRETEAFF.

The chain recombines TRBV4-3 with TRBJ2-3; 8 bases are shared with TRBD2. This CDR3 is built from 16 residues. The J segment lost 4 bases and the V segment lost 1 base, leaving 7 bases of the junction unmatched. CDR1 and CDR2 from the germline V gene are LGHNA and YSLEER. The CDR3 loop is CASSQVPGGPSDTQYF. CDR3 DNA sequence: TGCGCCAGCAGCCAAGTCCCGGGGGGGCCTTCAGATACGCAGTATTTT.

This clone was seen a single time. The rearrangement joins TRBV6-1 to TRBJ1-2; 7 bases fit TRBD1. V dropped 7 bases and J dropped 0; count of bases not matched to a gene: 8. Germline lookup yields CDR1 MNHNS and CDR2 SASEGT. The CDR3 contains 15 residues. The CDR3 DNA reads as TGTGCCAGCAAGGGGGACAGACTTACTAACTATGGCTACACCTTC. Its protein product is CASKGDRLTNYGYTF.

This chain uses TRBV5-5 with TRBJ1-1; D is undetermined. Trimming left V 4 bases short and J 1 base short, with 8 bases between. Germline-derived CDR1 and CDR2 are SGHKS and YYEKEE (reference sequence). This CDR3 comprises 13 residues. The CDR3 DNA reads as TGTGCCAGCAGCCCTCGACAGAACACTGAAGCTTTCTTT. Its translation is CASSPRQNTEAFF.

The V call is TRBV19, the J call TRBJ2-1; a possible D gene is TRBD2 (5 bases). Germline V lookup: CDR1 LNHDA, CDR2 SQIVND (reference sequence). The V and J ends lost 8 bases and 3 bases respectively, with 17 bases between them. The CDR3 totals 15 residues. The CDR3 here is CASDLEREFYNEQFF. CDR3 coding DNA: TGTGCCAGTGACTTGGAAAGGGAGTTCTACAATGAGCAGTTCTTC.

This chain joins TRBV4-3 and TRBJ2-3; D call uncertain. The CDR3 spans 16 residues. V lost 1 base, J lost 0 bases, and 11 bases lay in between. Germline CDR1 LGHNA, CDR2 YSLEER. The CDR3 is CASSQGSSPSTDTQYF. The CDR3 DNA sequence: TGCGCCAGCAGCCAAGGTAGTAGCCCTAGCACAGATACGCAGTATTTT.

The rearrangement uses TRBV19 and TRBJ1-5; 9 bases line up with TRBD1. With 7 bases clipped from V and 1 base from J, the junction kept 11 bases outside the gene matches. The CDR3 contains 17 residues. Germline V gene lookup returns CDR1 LNHDA and CDR2 SQIVND (reference sequence). The CDR3 sequence is CASTHGDRARSNQPQHF. The CDR3 nucleotides read TGTGCCAGTACCCATGGGGACAGGGCTCGCAGCAATCAGCCCCAGCATTTT.

V is TRBV6-1 and J is TRBJ1-4; D may be TRBD1 (5 bases). The ends were cut back, 8 bases at V and 0 bases at J, with 10 bases in the middle. Per germline, CDR1 MNHNS and CDR2 SASEGT. The CDR3 extends over 14 amino acids. CDR3: CASRQGATNEKLFF. Written as DNA, the CDR3 is TGTGCCAGCCGCCAGGGCGCAACTAATGAAAAACTGTTTTTT.

V and J are TRBV29-1 and TRBJ2-2; D perhaps matches TRBD2 (6 bases). V lost 3 bases and J 3 bases, leaving 23 bases between the germline ends. CDR1 SQVTM and CDR2 ANQGSEA come from the germline V gene. This CDR3 has 18 amino acids. The CDR3 DNA reads as TGCAGCGTTGAGGGGCGAACGACTAGTGGATTACACACCGGGGAGCTGTTTTTT. It yields the protein CSVEGRTTSGLHTGELFF.

This chain uses TRBV2 with TRBJ1-6; 7 nucleotides match TRBD1. Germline-derived CDR1 and CDR2 are SNHLY and FYNNEI. V was clipped by 7 bases and J by 4 bases; unmatched bases: 4. This CDR3 is 14 amino acids long. The CDR3 reads CASKGAGYNSPLHF. As DNA, the CDR3 is TGTGCCAGCAAGGGGGCGGGATATAATTCACCCCTCCACTTT.

J is TRBJ2-1 and V is TRBV5-4; D is perhaps TRBD1 (6 bases). Looked up from germline, CDR1 is SGHNT and CDR2 is YYREEE (reference sequence). Trimming shortened V by 4 bases and J by 2 bases, and 10 bases separated the two germline ends. This CDR3 contains 14 residues. CDR3 sequence: CASSLQGTYNEQFF. The DNA for the CDR3 is TGTGCCAGCAGCCTACAGGGCACCTACAATGAGCAGTTCTTC.

The genes are TRBV7-7 and TRBJ2-5, with TRBD2 identical over 7 bases. CDR3 length: 15 amino acids. Germline CDR1 and CDR2: SSHAT and FNYEAQ (reference sequence). Trimming removed 3 bases from V and 5 bases from J; junction bases left unmatched: 9. The CDR3 nucleotides are TGTGCCAGCAGCTTGCGAGCGGGGCTTGGCGAGACCCAGTACTTC. As protein: CASSLRAGLGETQYF.

The genes are TRBV7-9 and TRBJ2-7, with TRBD1 as a possible D gene (6 bases). V shed 1 base and J shed 2 bases, with 15 bases lying between them. The CDR3 extends over 16 amino acids. The V gene's germline CDR1 is SEHNR and CDR2 FQNEAQ (reference sequence). The CDR3 DNA follows: TGTGCCAGCAGCTTAGAAGGGGCAGGGGTACCCTACGAGCAGTACTTC. This codes for CASSLEGAGVPYEQYF.